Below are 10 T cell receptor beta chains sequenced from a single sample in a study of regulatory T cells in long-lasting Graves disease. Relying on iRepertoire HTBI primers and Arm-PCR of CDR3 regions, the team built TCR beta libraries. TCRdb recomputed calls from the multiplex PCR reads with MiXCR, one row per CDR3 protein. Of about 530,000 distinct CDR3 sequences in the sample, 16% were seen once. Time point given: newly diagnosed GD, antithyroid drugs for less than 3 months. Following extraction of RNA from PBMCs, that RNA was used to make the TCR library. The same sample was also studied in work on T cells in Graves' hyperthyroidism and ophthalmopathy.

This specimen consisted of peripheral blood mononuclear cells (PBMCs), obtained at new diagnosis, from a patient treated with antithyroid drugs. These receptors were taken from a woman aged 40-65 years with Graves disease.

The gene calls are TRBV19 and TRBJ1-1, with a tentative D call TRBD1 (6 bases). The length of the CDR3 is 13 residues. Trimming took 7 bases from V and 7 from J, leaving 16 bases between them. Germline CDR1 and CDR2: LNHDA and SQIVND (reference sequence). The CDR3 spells CASIAGARGEAFF. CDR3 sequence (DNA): TGTGCCAGTATCGCGGGGGCGAGGGGTGAAGCTTTCTTT.

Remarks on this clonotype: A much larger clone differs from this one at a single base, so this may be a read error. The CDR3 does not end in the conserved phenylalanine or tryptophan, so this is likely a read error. The CDR3 nucleotides are TGTGCCAGCAGTTTAAGGGCGACAGGCCAGGATGGCTACACCCTC. Protein sequence: CASSLRATGQDGYTL. The V and J genes are TRBV12-3 or TRBV12-4 and TRBJ1-2; possible D gene TRBD1, 6 bases. V dropped 2 bases and J dropped 6 bases, with 16 bases sitting between them. The CDR3 runs 15 residues.

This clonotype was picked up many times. This CDR3 reads CASSTRQLQETQYF. The DNA of the CDR3 is TGCGCCAGCAGCACACGACAGCTCCAAGAGACCCAGTACTTC. V is TRBV5-1 and J is TRBJ2-5; D is possibly TRBD1 (5 bases). The CDR3 loop spans 14 amino acids. Germline lookup yields CDR1 SGHRS and CDR2 YFSETQ. Trimming stripped 4 bases from V and 1 base from J, with 11 bases between.

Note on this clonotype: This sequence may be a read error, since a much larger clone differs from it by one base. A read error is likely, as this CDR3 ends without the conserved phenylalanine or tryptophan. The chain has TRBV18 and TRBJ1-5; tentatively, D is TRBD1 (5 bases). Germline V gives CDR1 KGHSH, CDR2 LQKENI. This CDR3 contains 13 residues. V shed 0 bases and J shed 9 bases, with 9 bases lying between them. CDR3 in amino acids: CASSPPPGLPQHS. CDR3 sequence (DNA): TGTGCCAGCTCACCACCCCCGGGACTGCCCCAGCATTCT.

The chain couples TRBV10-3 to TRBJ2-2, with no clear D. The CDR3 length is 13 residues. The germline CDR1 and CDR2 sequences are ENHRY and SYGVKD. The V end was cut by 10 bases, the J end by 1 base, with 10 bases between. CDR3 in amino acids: CATRALNTGELFF. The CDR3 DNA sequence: TGTGCCACCCGGGCCCTGAACACCGGGGAGCTGTTTTTT.

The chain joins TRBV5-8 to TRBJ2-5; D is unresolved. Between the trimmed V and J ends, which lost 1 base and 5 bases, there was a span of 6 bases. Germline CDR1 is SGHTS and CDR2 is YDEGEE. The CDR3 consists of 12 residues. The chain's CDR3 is CASSLPPETQYF. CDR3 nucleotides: TGTGCCAGCAGCTTGCCCCCGGAGACCCAGTACTTC.

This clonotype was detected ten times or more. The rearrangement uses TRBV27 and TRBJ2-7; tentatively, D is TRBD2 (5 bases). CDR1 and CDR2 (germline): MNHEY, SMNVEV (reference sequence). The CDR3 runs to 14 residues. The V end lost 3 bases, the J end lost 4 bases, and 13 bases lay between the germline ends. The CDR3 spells CASSLVGSRYEQYF. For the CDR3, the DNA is TGTGCCAGCAGTTTGGTGGGGAGCAGGTACGAGCAGTACTTC.

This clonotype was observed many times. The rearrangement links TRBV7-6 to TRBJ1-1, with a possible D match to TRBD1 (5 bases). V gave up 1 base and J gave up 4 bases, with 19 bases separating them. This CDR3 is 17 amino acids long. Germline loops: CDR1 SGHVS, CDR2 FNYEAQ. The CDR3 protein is CASSLVVSGQSRTEAFF. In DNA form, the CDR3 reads TGTGCCAGCAGCTTAGTTGTATCGGGGCAGTCCCGCACTGAAGCTTTCTTT. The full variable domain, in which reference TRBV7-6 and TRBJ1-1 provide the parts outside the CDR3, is GAGVSQSPRYKVTKRGQDVALRCDPISGHVSLYWYRQALGQGPEFLTYFNYEAQQDKSGLPNDRFSAERPEGSISTLTIQRTEQRDSAMYRCASSLVVSGQSRTEAFFGQGTRLTVV.

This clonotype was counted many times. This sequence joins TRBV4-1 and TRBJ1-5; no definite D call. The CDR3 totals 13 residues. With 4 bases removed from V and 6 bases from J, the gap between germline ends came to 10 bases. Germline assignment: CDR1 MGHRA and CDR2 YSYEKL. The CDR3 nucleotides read TGCGCCAGCAGCCGGGTAACAAGTCAGCCCCAGCATTTT. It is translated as CASSRVTSQPQHF.

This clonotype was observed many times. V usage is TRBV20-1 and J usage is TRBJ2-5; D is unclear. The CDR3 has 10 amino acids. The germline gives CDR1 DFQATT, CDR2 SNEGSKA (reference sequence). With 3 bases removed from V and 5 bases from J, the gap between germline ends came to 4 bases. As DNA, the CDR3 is TGCAGTGCTAGCATGGAGACCCAGTACTTC. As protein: CSASMETQYF.